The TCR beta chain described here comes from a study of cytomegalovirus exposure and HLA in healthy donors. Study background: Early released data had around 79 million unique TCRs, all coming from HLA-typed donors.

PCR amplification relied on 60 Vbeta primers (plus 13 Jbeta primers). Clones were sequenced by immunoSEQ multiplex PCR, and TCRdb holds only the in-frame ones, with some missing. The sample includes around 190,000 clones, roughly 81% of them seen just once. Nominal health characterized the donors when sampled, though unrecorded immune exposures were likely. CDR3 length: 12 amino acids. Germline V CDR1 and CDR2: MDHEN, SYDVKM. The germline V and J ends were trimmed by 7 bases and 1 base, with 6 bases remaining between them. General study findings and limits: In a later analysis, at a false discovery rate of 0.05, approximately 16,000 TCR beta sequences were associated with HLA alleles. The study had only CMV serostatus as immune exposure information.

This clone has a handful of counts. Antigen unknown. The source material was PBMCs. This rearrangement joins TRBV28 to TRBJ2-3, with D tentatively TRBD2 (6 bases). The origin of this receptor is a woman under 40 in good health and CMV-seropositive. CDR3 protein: CASKRGTDTQYF. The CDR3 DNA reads TGTGCCAGCAAGCGGGGCACAGATACGCAGTATTTT. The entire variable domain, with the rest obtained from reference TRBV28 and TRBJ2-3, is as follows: DVKVTQSSRYLVKRTGEKVFLECVQDMDHENMFWYRQDPGLGLRLIYFSYDVKMKEKGDIPEGYSVSREKKERFSLILESASTNQTSMYLCASKRGTDTQYFGPGTRLTVL.